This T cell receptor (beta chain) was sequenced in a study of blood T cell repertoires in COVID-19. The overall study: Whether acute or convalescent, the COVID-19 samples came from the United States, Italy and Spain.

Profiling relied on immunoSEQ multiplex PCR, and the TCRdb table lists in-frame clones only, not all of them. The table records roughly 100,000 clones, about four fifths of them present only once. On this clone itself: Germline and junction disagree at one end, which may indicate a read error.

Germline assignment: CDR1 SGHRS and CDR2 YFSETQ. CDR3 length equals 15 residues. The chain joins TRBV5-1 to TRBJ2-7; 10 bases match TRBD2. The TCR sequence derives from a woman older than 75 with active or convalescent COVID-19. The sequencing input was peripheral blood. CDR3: CASSLTGTSADEQYF. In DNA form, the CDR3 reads TGTGCCAGCAGCTTAACCGGGACTAGCGCCGACGAGCAGTACTTC.